This TCR beta chain originates from a study of T cells in Graves' hyperthyroidism and ophthalmopathy. Study-level points and caveats: Blood shared most expanded thyroid clonotypes above 0.001. Median prediction lead before ophthalmopathy onset was 6.5 months with the model.

Concerning this clonotype itself: Antigen specificity is unknown.

Between the trimmed V and J ends, which lost 5 bases and 7 bases, there was a span of 20 bases. CDR1 is MNHEY, CDR2 SMNVEV, per germline (reference sequence). The CDR3 is 15 residues long. Amplified regions were TCR beta CDR3 sequences from RNA transcripts. First-round RT-PCR with HTBI primers amplified the TCR CDR3 region. MiXCR, run by TCRdb on the multiplex PCR reads, gives a single entry per CDR3 protein. The sample lists about 400,000 distinct CDR3 sequences; 14% to 15% were seen once. A patient was excluded if there was uncontrolled infection, other autoimmune disease, pregnancy or lactation. The sequence was obtained from a man aged 18 to 30 with Graves' ophthalmopathy. The chain recombines TRBV27 with TRBJ1-2; D is perhaps TRBD1 (6 bases). Sequenced material: blood. CDR3 protein: CASSPLSLGGGGYTF. The CDR3 bases are TGTGCCAGCAGTCCCCTTTCATTGGGGGGCGGTGGCTACACCTTC.